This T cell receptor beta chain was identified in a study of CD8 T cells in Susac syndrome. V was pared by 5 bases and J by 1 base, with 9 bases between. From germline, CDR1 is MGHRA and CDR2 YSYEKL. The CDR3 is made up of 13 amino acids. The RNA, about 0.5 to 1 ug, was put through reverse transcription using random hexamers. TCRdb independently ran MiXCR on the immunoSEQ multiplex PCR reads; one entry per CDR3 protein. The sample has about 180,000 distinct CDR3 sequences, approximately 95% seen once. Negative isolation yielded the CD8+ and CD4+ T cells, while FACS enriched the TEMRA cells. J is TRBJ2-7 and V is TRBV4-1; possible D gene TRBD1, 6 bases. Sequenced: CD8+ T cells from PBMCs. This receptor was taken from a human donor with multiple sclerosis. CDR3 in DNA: TGCGCCAGCAGCACAGGGTTTTCCTACGAGCAGTACTTC. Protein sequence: CASSTGFSYEQYF.